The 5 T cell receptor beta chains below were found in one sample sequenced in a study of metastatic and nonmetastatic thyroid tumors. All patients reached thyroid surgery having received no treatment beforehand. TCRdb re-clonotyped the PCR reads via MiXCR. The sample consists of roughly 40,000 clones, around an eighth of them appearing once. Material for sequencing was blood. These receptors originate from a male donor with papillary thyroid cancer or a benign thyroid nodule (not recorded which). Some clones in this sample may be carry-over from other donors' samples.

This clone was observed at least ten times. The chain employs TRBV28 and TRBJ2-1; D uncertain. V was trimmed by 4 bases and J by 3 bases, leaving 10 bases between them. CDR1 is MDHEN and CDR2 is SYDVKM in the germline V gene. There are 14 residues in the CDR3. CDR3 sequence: CASSYSSDYNEQFF. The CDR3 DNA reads TGTGCCAGCAGTTATTCCTCAGACTACAATGAGCAGTTCTTC. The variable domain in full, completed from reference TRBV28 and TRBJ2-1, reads DVKVTQSSRYLVKRTGEKVFLECVQDMDHENMFWYRQDPGLGLRLIYFSYDVKMKEKGDIPEGYSVSREKKERFSLILESASTNQTSMYLCASSYSSDYNEQFFGPGTRLTVL.

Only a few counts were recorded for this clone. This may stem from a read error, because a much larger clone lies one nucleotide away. CDR3 sequence: CASGTGVTWELFF. The DNA for the CDR3 is TGTGCCAGTGGGACAGGGGTCACCTGGGAGCTGTTTTTT. The genes are TRBV7-9 and TRBJ2-2, with 10 bases identical to TRBD1. Germline lookup yields CDR1 SEHNR and CDR2 FQNEAQ (reference sequence). There are 13 residues in the CDR3. Filled out from reference TRBV7-9 and TRBJ2-2, the complete variable domain reads DTGVSQNPRHKITKRGQNVTFRCDPISEHNRLYWYRQTLGQGPEFLTYFQNEAQLEKSRLLSDRFSAERPKGSFSTLEIQRTEQGDSAMYLCASGTGVTWELFFGEGSRLTVL.

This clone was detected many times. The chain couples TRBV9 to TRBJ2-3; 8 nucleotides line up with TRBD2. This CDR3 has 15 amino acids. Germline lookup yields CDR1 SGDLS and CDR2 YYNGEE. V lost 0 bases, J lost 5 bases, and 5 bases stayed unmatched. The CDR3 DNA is TGTGCCAGCAGCGTAGGGGTAGCGGGAATAGATACGCAGTATTTT. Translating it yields CASSVGVAGIDTQYF.

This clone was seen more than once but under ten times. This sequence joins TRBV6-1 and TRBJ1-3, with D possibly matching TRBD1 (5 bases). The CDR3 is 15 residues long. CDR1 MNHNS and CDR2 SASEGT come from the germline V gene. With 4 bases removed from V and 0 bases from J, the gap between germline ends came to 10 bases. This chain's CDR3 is CASSGDSSSGNTIYF. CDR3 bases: TGTGCCAGCAGTGGCGACAGCAGCTCTGGAAACACCATATATTTT.

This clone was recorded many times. CDR3 DNA: TGTGCCAGCAGCGTCCGGGACAGGGGGAATAATGAGCAGTTCTTC. Protein: CASSVRDRGNNEQFF. The chain recombines TRBV9 with TRBJ2-1, with 11 bases that match TRBD1. Germline V gene sequence: CDR1 SGDLS, CDR2 YYNGEE. This CDR3 has 15 residues. With V trimmed by 2 bases and J by 7 bases, 5 bases remained unmatched.